This entry lists 28 T cell receptor beta chains sequenced from one sample in a study of T cell repertoires in cytomegalovirus infection. MiXCR was run by TCRdb on the reads, yielding one entry per CDR3 protein. The repertoire consists of just over 150,000 distinct CDR3 sequences, with around 20% occurring once and the leading ten covering 10% to 11%. Sequenced: PBMCs. The receptor set was obtained from a human donor in good health (CMV status not recorded). Some clones in this sample may be carry-over from other donors' samples.

As regards this clonotype: One end of the junction fails to match germline, which may point to a read error. The chain uses TRBV6-1 and TRBJ2-5, with 9 bases matching TRBD1. The CDR3 covers 15 residues. Looked up from germline, CDR1 is MNHNS and CDR2 is SASEGT. The CDR3 loop is CAISGGQGGAETQYF. The CDR3 bases are TGTGCCATCAGTGGGGGACAGGGTGGAGCAGAGACCCAGTACTTC.

The V and J genes are TRBV11-2 and TRBJ1-5; 9 bases line up with TRBD1. Germline lookup yields CDR1 SGHAT and CDR2 FQNNGV. V shed 1 base, J shed 5 bases, and the junction held 6 bases outside the gene matches. This CDR3 spans 16 amino acids. Written as DNA, the CDR3 is TGTGCCAGCAGCTTAGGAACCGGGACAGGGTATCAGCCCCAGCATTTT. This encodes CASSLGTGTGYQPQHF.

This clonotype was counted at least ten times. The gene calls are TRBV7-8 and TRBJ1-1; D remains unclear. This CDR3 region has 14 residues. Trimming took 5 bases from V and 0 from J, leaving 10 bases between them. The germline gives CDR1 SGHVS, CDR2 FQNEAQ. The CDR3 DNA reads as TGTGCCAGCAGCCCCCGCTGGATGAACACTGAAGCTTTCTTT. Protein sequence: CASSPRWMNTEAFF.

The gene calls are TRBV20-1 and TRBJ2-7; a possible D gene is TRBD1 (5 bases). Germline CDR1 DFQATT, CDR2 SNEGSKA (reference sequence). CDR3 size: 13 residues. The V gene lost 0 bases and the J gene lost 3 bases, with 9 bases spanning the gap. CDR3 residues: CSAREAGFYEQYF. CDR3 coding DNA: TGCAGTGCTAGAGAGGCAGGGTTCTACGAGCAGTACTTC.

The chain combines TRBV6-2 or TRBV6-3 with TRBJ2-1; D gene ambiguous. Per germline, CDR1 MNHEY and CDR2 SVGEGT. The CDR3 runs to 14 residues. With 10 bases removed from V and 7 bases from J, the gap between germline ends came to 20 bases. CDR3 nucleotides: TGTGCCACTCAACTATCGCTTGCATTGAATGAGCAGTTCTTC. This sequence encodes CATQLSLALNEQFF.

This clonotype has just a few counts. The chain carries TRBV7-4 and TRBJ2-3; 7 bases line up with TRBD2. CDR1 is SGHVT, CDR2 SQSDAQ, per germline. This CDR3 has 18 residues. V lost 4 bases, J lost 2 bases, and 15 bases stayed unmatched. This CDR3 reads CASSSPLLRGGNTDTQYF. Here the CDR3 DNA reads TGTGCCAGCAGCTCCCCCCTCCTTCGCGGGGGAAACACAGATACGCAGTATTTT.

The V call is TRBV5-5, the J call TRBJ2-3; D gene unclear. The germline V gene has CDR1 SGHKS and CDR2 YYEKEE (reference sequence). The length of the CDR3 is 13 residues. Trimming shortened V by 3 bases and J by 7 bases, and 12 bases separated the two germline ends. The CDR3 bases are TGTGCCAGCAGCTACGAATATCCATATACGCAGTATTTT. Translated, it gives CASSYEYPYTQYF.

The sample holds a few counts of this clonotype. J is TRBJ2-1 and V is TRBV12-3 or TRBV12-4; D call uncertain. CDR3 size: 12 residues. Trimming left V 6 bases short and J 8 bases short, with 11 bases between. CDR3: CASRLTEYEQFF. CDR3 coding DNA: TGTGCCAGCAGATTGACCGAATATGAGCAGTTCTTC.

This clonotype has a handful of counts. The gene calls are TRBV11-2 and TRBJ2-7, with D possibly matching TRBD2 (6 bases). The CDR3 covers 14 residues. The germline V gene encodes CDR1 SGHAT and CDR2 FQNNGV. Trimming shortened V by 0 bases and J by 2 bases, and 8 bases separated the two germline ends. CDR3 in amino acids: CASSLEEGTYEQYF. DNA for the CDR3: TGTGCCAGCAGCTTAGAGGAGGGAACCTACGAGCAGTACTTC.

This clonotype has more than one count but fewer than ten. The chain carries TRBV20-1 and TRBJ1-2, with no clear D. Per the germline V gene, CDR1 is DFQATT and CDR2 is SNEGSKA (reference sequence). V lost 3 bases and J 3 bases, leaving 11 bases between the germline ends. The CDR3 is 13 amino acids. CDR3 sequence (DNA): TGCAGTGCTAGTAAGGACGGCGACTATGGCTACACCTTC. Protein product: CSASKDGDYGYTF.

The genes are TRBV12-3 or TRBV12-4 and TRBJ2-1, with 10 bases aligning to TRBD2. Losses at the gene ends were 6 bases for V and 7 bases for J; bases not matched to a gene: 6. The length of the CDR3 is 14 residues. The CDR3 DNA is TGTGCCAGCAGCCTCGGACTAGCGGCAAATGAGCAGTTCTTC. Protein product: CASSLGLAANEQFF.

The chain is built from TRBV2 and TRBJ2-3; the D gene is possibly TRBD1 (5 bases). The V gene lost 8 bases and the J gene lost 6 bases, with 12 bases spanning the gap. The CDR3 consists of 12 residues. Looked up from germline, CDR1 is SNHLY and CDR2 is FYNNEI. The CDR3 coding sequence is TGTGCCAGCGCAGGGTCCCCGGATACGCAGTATTTT. This translates into CASAGSPDTQYF.

V gene TRBV5-5 combines with J gene TRBJ2-3; the match to TRBD1 covers 7 bases. The J segment lost 1 base and the V segment lost 4 bases, leaving 6 bases of the junction unmatched. The CDR3 sequence is 15 residues long. CDR1 and CDR2 (germline): SGHKS, YYEKEE (reference sequence). The CDR3 sequence is CASSSRQGGTDTQYF. The CDR3 DNA is TGTGCCAGCAGCAGTCGACAGGGAGGCACAGATACGCAGTATTTT.

There are a few counts of this clonotype. The J gene is TRBJ2-5, the V gene TRBV11-2; D possibly corresponds to TRBD2 (5 bases). Germline V gene sequence: CDR1 SGHAT, CDR2 FQNNGV. Trimming shortened V by 1 base and J by 1 base, and 10 bases separated the two germline ends. The CDR3 has 15 residues. CDR3: CASSLVVGLQETQYF. In DNA, the CDR3 is TGTGCCAGCAGCTTAGTTGTAGGACTCCAAGAGACCCAGTACTTC.

V is TRBV20-1 and J is TRBJ2-2; no firm D call. Germline loops: CDR1 DFQATT, CDR2 SNEGSKA (reference sequence). V was shortened by 2 bases and J by 6 bases, with 13 bases between the two germline ends. The CDR3 covers 14 residues. The CDR3 DNA reads TGCAGTGCTAGAACCATGGGGTTGGCCGGGGAGCTGTTTTTT. It translates to CSARTMGLAGELFF.

This clonotype showed up many times. One end of the junction fails to match germline, which may point to a read error. This rearrangement joins TRBV15 to TRBJ2-1; no clear D gene. Germline V gene lookup returns CDR1 LNHNV and CDR2 YYDKDF (reference sequence). The CDR3 extends over 12 amino acids. For the CDR3, the DNA is TGTGCCACCAGCGGAGAAAACAATGAGCAGTTCTTC. Residues: CATSGENNEQFF.

This clonotype was seen many times. The chain combines TRBV7-6 with TRBJ1-1; D is undetermined. Trimming removed 4 bases from V and 0 bases from J, with 12 bases in between. The CDR3 has 15 amino acids. The germline gives CDR1 SGHVS, CDR2 FNYEAQ. The CDR3 sequence: CASSSRIEVNTEAFF. The CDR3 DNA reads TGTGCCAGCAGCTCTCGAATAGAGGTGAACACTGAAGCTTTCTTT.

The rearrangement joins TRBV28 to TRBJ2-1; D gene unclear. The CDR3 runs 16 residues. Germline V gives CDR1 MDHEN, CDR2 SYDVKM. V was trimmed by 6 bases and J by 3 bases, leaving 18 bases between them. The CDR3 region has the DNA TGTGCCAGCAGCCTATTAGAAGGGTCCATCTACAATGAGCAGTTCTTC. Its protein is CASSLLEGSIYNEQFF.

This clonotype was counted many times. The V gene is TRBV28, the J gene TRBJ1-2; D is uncertain. Trimming removed 6 bases at V and 8 bases at J, with 13 bases between. Germline V gives CDR1 MDHEN, CDR2 SYDVKM. This CDR3 region has 12 residues. CDR3 coding DNA: TGTGCCAGCAGCTTGGAAGAGTACGGCTACACCTTC. Protein: CASSLEEYGYTF.

The rearrangement uses TRBV7-3 and TRBJ2-3; 8 bases are shared with TRBD2. The germline V gene has CDR1 SGHTA and CDR2 FQGTGA. J gave up 4 bases and V 5 bases, and 8 bases lay outside the gene matches. This CDR3 is 15 amino acids long. The chain's CDR3 is CASSAAGGGADTQYF. CDR3 nucleotide sequence: TGTGCCAGCAGCGCCGCGGGAGGAGGGGCAGATACGCAGTATTTT.

This clonotype was counted a single time. The chain employs TRBV6-5 and TRBJ2-7; D is possibly TRBD1 (7 bases). Germline V gives CDR1 MNHEY, CDR2 SVGAGI. The V end lost 10 bases, the J end lost 7 bases, and 14 bases lay between the germline ends. The CDR3 is made up of 11 amino acids. This CDR3 is CATATGREQYF. The CDR3 nucleotides are TGTGCCACCGCGACAGGGAGGGAGCAGTACTTC.

J is TRBJ2-3 and V is TRBV18, with no clear D. Germline-derived CDR1 and CDR2 are KGHSH and LQKENI. V lost 2 bases, J lost 4 bases, and 10 bases lay in between. The CDR3 contains 14 residues. In DNA, the CDR3 is TGTGCCAGCTCACCATACGGCCCTCCAGATACGCAGTATTTT. It codes for CASSPYGPPDTQYF.

The rearrangement uses TRBV27 and TRBJ2-6; D perhaps matches TRBD2 (6 bases). Deletions cut 2 bases from V and 2 bases from J, with 13 bases between. Germline CDR1 and CDR2: MNHEY and SMNVEV (reference sequence). CDR3 length equals 17 residues. The CDR3 spells CASSLGGFKAGANVLTF. In DNA form, the CDR3 reads TGTGCCAGCAGTTTAGGGGGGTTTAAGGCTGGGGCCAACGTCCTGACTTTC. The whole variable domain, remainder taken from reference TRBV27 and TRBJ2-6, is EAQVTQNPRYLITVTGKKLTVTCSQNMNHEYMSWYRQDPGLGLRQIYYSMNVEVTDKGDVPEGYKVSRKEKRNFPLILESPSPNQTSLYFCASSLGGFKAGANVLTFGAGSRLTVL.

This clonotype has a handful of counts. V usage is TRBV28 and J usage is TRBJ2-1; perhaps TRBD1 as D (5 bases). Germline assignment: CDR1 MDHEN and CDR2 SYDVKM. This CDR3 region has 13 residues. Trimming stripped 4 bases from V and 8 bases from J, with 12 bases between. The CDR3 loop reads CASSYPGRHEQFF. The DNA for the CDR3 is TGTGCCAGCAGTTACCCAGGGCGACATGAGCAGTTCTTC.

This clonotype was seen ten or more times. The J gene is TRBJ2-2, the V gene TRBV19; the match to TRBD1 covers 8 bases. Germline V gives CDR1 LNHDA, CDR2 SQIVND (reference sequence). The CDR3 consists of 14 residues. Trimming at V came to 7 bases and at J to 4 bases, leaving 5 bases not matched to a gene. The CDR3 protein is CASKQGVSTGELFF. In DNA, the CDR3 is TGTGCCAGTAAACAGGGGGTGAGCACCGGGGAGCTGTTTTTT.

This clonotype has a count of ten or more. V usage is TRBV7-2 and J usage is TRBJ2-3; D gene uncertain. The V end was cut by 1 base, the J end by 0 bases, with 8 bases between. Per germline, CDR1 SGHTA and CDR2 FQGNSA. This CDR3 is 15 amino acids long. This CDR3 is CASSLVGTSTDTQYF. Written as DNA, the CDR3 is TGTGCCAGCAGCTTAGTTGGTACTAGCACAGATACGCAGTATTTT.

The chain recombines TRBV5-8 with TRBJ2-7, with TRBD2 identical over 7 bases. Per the germline V gene, CDR1 is SGHTS and CDR2 is YDEGEE. The CDR3 is 15 amino acids. J gave up 0 bases and V 1 base, and 4 bases lay outside the gene matches. The CDR3 DNA follows: TGTGCCAGCAGCTTGAGTAGCGGGTTCTCCTACGAGCAGTACTTC. As protein: CASSLSSGFSYEQYF. Full variable domain (missing parts from reference TRBV5-8 and TRBJ2-7): EAGVTQSPTHLIKTRGQQATLRCSPISGHTSVYWYQQALGLGLQFLLWYDEGEERNRGNFPPRFSGRQFPNYSSELNVNALELEDSALYLCASSLSSGFSYEQYFGPGTRLTVT.

This clonotype has only a few counts. This rearrangement joins TRBV12-3 or TRBV12-4 to TRBJ2-5, with D possibly matching TRBD2 (6 bases). V was cut by 5 bases and J by 5 bases, with 18 bases left in between. The CDR3 spans 15 residues. The CDR3 DNA reads TGTGCCAGCAGTCGGGGAACATGGGACTCGGAGACCCAGTACTTC. It yields the protein CASSRGTWDSETQYF.